This T cell receptor beta chain was found in a study of prognosis after radiotherapy for stage I lung cancer. From genomic DNA, TCR beta CDR3 was amplified by two-round multiplex PCR. Primers targeting each individual TRBV and TRBJ gene were applied in first-round PCR. Each CDR3 protein is one row after TCRdb ran MiXCR on the multiplex PCR reads. The data contain 20,000 to 25,000 distinct CDR3 sequences, about 37% of them singletons. In the case of this clonotype: Sequence at one end of the junction differs from germline and may be a read error.

This CDR3 is built from 15 residues. Germline CDR1 SGHRS, CDR2 YFSETQ. This TCR came from a donor aged 50 or older with non-small cell lung cancer. V is TRBV5-1 and J is TRBJ1-1; a weak D match, TRBD1 (5 bases). The input for sequencing was PBMCs, taken before or after stereotactic body radiation therapy (not recorded which). CDR3 loop: CASSLGPRENTESFF. For the CDR3, the DNA is TGCGCCAGCAGCTTGGGGCCCAGGGAGAACACTGAATCTTTCTTT.